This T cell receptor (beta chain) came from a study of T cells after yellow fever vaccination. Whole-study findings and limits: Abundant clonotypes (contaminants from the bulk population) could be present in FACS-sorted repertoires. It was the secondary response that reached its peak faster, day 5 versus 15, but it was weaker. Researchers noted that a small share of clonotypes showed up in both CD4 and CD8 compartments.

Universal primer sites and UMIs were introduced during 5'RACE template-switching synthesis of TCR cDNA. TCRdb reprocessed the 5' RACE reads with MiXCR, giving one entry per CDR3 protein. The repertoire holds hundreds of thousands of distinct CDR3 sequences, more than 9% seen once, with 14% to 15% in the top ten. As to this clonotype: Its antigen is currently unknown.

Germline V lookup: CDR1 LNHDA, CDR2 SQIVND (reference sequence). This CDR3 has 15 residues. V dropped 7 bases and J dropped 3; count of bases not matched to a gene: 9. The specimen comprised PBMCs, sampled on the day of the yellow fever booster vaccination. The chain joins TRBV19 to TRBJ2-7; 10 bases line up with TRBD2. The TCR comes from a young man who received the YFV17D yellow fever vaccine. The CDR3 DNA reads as TGTGCCAGTAAAAAAGGGGCTAGCGGGAGCTACGAGCAGTACTTC. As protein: CASKKGASGSYEQYF.